This is a list of T cell receptor beta chains from one sample in a study of blood T cell repertoires in COVID-19. Generated by immunoSEQ multiplex PCR, the TCRdb table keeps only in-frame clones and is missing some. The sample records roughly 210,000 clones, approximately 80% being singletons. The sequenced material came from peripheral blood. The receptors derive from a woman aged 80 or over with COVID-19, enrolled during active disease. Each CDR3 is given with its conserved first and last residue. The D gene is left open where the match is weak. Some rows mark clone size as missing; the rest say once, few, many or name a class of expanded clone.

TGTGCCAGCTCACCCGACAGGGGGCTAACCGGGGAGCTGTTTTTT,CASSPDRGLTGELFF,-,15,TRBV18,TRBJ2-2,TRBD1
TGTGCCAGCAGTCGACCCTCGGCTAGCAATTACGAGCAGTACTTC,CASSRPSASNYEQYF,-,15,TRBV28,TRBJ2-7,-
TGTGCCAGCAGCCAGGGGTTCCAATCCTACTACGAGCAGTACTTC,CASSQGFQSYYEQYF,-,15,TRBV7-2,TRBJ2-7,-
TGTGCCAGCAGTCCCGGGACTAGCAGCACAGATACGCAGTATTTT,CASSPGTSSTDTQYF,-,15,TRBV7-9,TRBJ2-3,TRBD2
TGCAGCGTTAATAATAAAGGGACATACGAGCAGTACTTC,CSVNNKGTYEQYF,-,13,TRBV29-1,TRBJ2-7,-
TGCGCCAGCAGCTCCGGACAGGGAACGTTCGAGACCCAGTACTTC,CASSSGQGTFETQYF,-,15,TRBV5-1,TRBJ2-5,TRBD1
TGTGCCAGTAGTATAGAAGGAAGGGGCCAAAGGGGAAAACTGTTTTTT,CASSIEGRGQRGKLFF,-,16,TRBV19,TRBJ1-4,-
TGTGCCACCAGTGATTTTCATGCCGGGGTATACCAAGAGACCCAGTACTTC,CATSDFHAGVYQETQYF,-,17,TRBV24-1,TRBJ2-5,-
TGTGCCAGCAACTCCGATCGCGGCGGGCCGGGGACCCAGTACTTC,CASNSDRGGPGTQYF,once,15,TRBV5-5,TRBJ2-5,-
TGCGCCAGCAGCCAATGGGGGGGACTGGGCTACACCTTC,CASSQWGGLGYTF,-,13,TRBV4-3,TRBJ1-2,-
TGTGCCAGCAGGTCGACAGGCTTCTATGGCTACACCTTC,CASRSTGFYGYTF,-,13,TRBV6-5,TRBJ1-2,-
TGCGCCAGCAGCTTGTCTTTGGGCAGAGGAGGGCGGACACCCCTCCACTTT,CASSLSLGRGGRTPLHF,-,17,TRBV5-1,TRBJ1-6,-
TGTGCCAGCAGCTTACCAGGGGGAAACACCATATATTTT,CASSLPGGNTIYF,-,13,TRBV7-8,TRBJ1-3,-
TGCGCCAGCAGCTTGTCATATACTATATGGGACACTGAAGCTTTCTTT,CASSLSYTIWDTEAFF,-,16,TRBV5-1,TRBJ1-1,-
TGTGCCAGCAGCTTAGCGCAAGGACAGGGGCTTTACACCTTC,CASSLAQGQGLYTF,-,14,TRBV7-2,TRBJ1-2,TRBD1
TGTGCCAGCAGCTCGGCTGGACAGGGGGCTAGTGAAAAACTGTTTTTT,CASSSAGQGASEKLFF,-,16,TRBV7-6,TRBJ1-4,TRBD1
TGTGCCAGCAGTTCTGCAGGGGGCTCGGATTCACCCCTCCACTTT,CASSSAGGSDSPLHF,-,15,TRBV28,TRBJ1-6,TRBD1
TGTGCCAGCAGAAAAACCGGGACAGGCTACAATGAGCAGTTCTTC,CASRKTGTGYNEQFF,-,15,TRBV2,TRBJ2-1,TRBD1
TGTGCCAGCAGTTTCATGGGGGGGGGCACTAATGAAAAACTGTTTTTT,CASSFMGGGTNEKLFF,once,16,TRBV28,TRBJ1-4,-
TGTGCCAGCACCTTAACAGTGAATAATTCACCCCTCCACTTT,CASTLTVNNSPLHF,-,14,TRBV2,TRBJ1-6,-
TGTGCCAGCTCACCACGGCAGAGCGGGGCCAATGAGCAGTTCTTC,CASSPRQSGANEQFF,once,15,TRBV18,TRBJ2-1,TRBD2
TGCGCCAGCAGCTTGGGCGAGGGGGCAGGGAACACTGAAGCTTTCTTT,CASSLGEGAGNTEAFF,once,16,TRBV5-1,TRBJ1-1,TRBD1
TGCGCCAGCAGCTCGACAGGGGGCTCAGGGGAAAAACTGTTTTTT,CASSSTGGSGEKLFF,few,15,TRBV5-1,TRBJ1-4,TRBD1